The present T cell receptor beta chain was sequenced within a study of OX40 agonist ivuxolimab in advanced cancers. The germline V gene has CDR1 MNHEY and CDR2 SMNVEV (reference sequence). Trimming shortened V by 2 bases and J by 5 bases, and 12 bases separated the two germline ends. The CDR3 is made up of 14 amino acids. The repertoire was sequenced with immunoSEQ multiplex PCR; TCRdb's copy has only in-frame clones and lacks some. This sample has about 42,000 clones, with 86% found just once. Findings of the study overall: Antigen specificity of clonally expanded peripheral T cells was not established.

This clone was seen a few times. Its specificity is unknown. The origin of this receptor is an adult with an advanced solid tumor such as melanoma, head and neck, liver or kidney cancer. Sequences were derived from CD4+ or CD8+ T cells sorted from blood, sampled in a trial of the OX40 agonist ivuxolimab. The V gene is TRBV27, the J gene TRBJ1-1; possible D gene TRBD1, 5 bases. The chain's CDR3 is CASSLGQGGTEAFF. For the CDR3, the DNA is TGTGCCAGCAGTTTAGGGCAGGGAGGGACTGAAGCTTTCTTT.